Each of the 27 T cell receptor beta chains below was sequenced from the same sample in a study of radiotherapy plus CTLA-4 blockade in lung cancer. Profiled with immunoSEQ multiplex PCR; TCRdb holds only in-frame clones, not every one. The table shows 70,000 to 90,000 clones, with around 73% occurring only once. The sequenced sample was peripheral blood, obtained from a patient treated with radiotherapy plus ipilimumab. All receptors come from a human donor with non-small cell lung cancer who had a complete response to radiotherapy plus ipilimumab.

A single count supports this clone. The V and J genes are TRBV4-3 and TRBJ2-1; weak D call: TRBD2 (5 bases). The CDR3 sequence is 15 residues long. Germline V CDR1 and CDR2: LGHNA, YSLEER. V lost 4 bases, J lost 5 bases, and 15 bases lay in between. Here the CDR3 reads CASSPAQDWNNEQFF. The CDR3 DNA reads TGCGCCAGCAGCCCCGCTCAGGACTGGAACAATGAGCAGTTCTTC.

The CDR3 nucleotides read TGTGCCAGCAGCCCGCCTAGTGGCGGGGGTCGAGAGACCCAGTACTTC. Protein: CASSPPSGGGRETQYF. The J gene is TRBJ2-5, the V gene TRBV2; the match to TRBD2 covers 7 bases. The ends lost 6 bases at V and 4 bases at J; junction bases unmatched: 14. CDR3 length equals 16 residues. Germline V gene lookup returns CDR1 SNHLY and CDR2 FYNNEI. Full variable domain (outside the CDR3, taken from reference TRBV2 and TRBJ2-5): EPEVTQTPSHQVTQMGQEVILRCVPISNHLYFYWYRQILGQKVEFLVSFYNNEISEKSEIFDDQFSVERPDGSNFTLKIRSTKLEDSAMYFCASSPPSGGGRETQYFGPGTRLLVL.

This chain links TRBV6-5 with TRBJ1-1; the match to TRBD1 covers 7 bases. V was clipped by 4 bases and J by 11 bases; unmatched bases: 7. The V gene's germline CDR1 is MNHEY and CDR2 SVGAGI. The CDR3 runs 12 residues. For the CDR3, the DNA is TGTGCCAGCAGTTCATCAGGGGGGTGGGCTTTCTTT. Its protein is CASSSSGGWAFF.

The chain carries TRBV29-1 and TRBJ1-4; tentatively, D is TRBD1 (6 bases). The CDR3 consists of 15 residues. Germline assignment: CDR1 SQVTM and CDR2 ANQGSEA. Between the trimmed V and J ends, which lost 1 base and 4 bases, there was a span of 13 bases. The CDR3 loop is CSVEGVAGVNEKLFF. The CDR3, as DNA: TGCAGCGTTGAAGGTGTGGCAGGGGTTAATGAAAAACTGTTTTTT.

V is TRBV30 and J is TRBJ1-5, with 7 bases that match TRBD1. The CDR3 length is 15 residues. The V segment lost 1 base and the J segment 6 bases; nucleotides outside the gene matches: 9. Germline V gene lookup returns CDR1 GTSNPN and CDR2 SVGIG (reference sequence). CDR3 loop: CAWSALQGEGQPQHF. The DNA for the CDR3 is TGTGCCTGGAGTGCCCTTCAGGGGGAGGGTCAGCCCCAGCATTTT.

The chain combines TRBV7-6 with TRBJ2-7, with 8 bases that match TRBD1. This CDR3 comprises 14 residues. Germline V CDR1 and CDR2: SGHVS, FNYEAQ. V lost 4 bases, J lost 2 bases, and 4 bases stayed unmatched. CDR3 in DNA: TGTGCCAGCAGCTGGACAGGGCAGGCCTACGAGCAGTACTTC. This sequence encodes CASSWTGQAYEQYF. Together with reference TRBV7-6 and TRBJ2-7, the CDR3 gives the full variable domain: GAGVSQSPRYKVTKRGQDVALRCDPISGHVSLYWYRQALGQGPEFLTYFNYEAQQDKSGLPNDRFSAERPEGSISTLTIQRTEQRDSAMYRCASSWTGQAYEQYFGPGTRLTVT.

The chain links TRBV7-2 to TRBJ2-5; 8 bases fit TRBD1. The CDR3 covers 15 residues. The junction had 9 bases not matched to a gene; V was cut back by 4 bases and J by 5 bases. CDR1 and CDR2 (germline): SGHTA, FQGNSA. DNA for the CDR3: TGTGCCAGCAGCTCGACTTCAGGGGGCGGGGAGACCCAGTACTTC. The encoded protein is CASSSTSGGGETQYF.

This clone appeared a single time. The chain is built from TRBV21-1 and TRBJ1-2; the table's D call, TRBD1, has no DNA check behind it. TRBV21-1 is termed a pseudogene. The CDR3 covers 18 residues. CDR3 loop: CASSKIVTGGASIYGYTF. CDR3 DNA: TGTGCCAGCAGCAAGATTGTGACAGGGGGCGCGTCCATTTATGGCTACACCTTC.

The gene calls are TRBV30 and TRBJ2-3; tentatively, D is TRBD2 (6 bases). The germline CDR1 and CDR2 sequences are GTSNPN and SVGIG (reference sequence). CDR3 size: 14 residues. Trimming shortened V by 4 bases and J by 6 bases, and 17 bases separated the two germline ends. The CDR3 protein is CAWTGTPLGDTQYF. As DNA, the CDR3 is TGTGCCTGGACCGGGACTCCCCTCGGGGATACGCAGTATTTT.

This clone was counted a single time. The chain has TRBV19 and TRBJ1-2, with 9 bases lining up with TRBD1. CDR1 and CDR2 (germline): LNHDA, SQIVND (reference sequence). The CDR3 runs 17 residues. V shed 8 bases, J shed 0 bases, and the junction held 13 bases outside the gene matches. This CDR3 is CASSPFLDRGANYGYTF. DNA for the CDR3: TGTGCCAGTTCTCCCTTCTTGGACAGGGGAGCTAACTATGGCTACACCTTC.

The CDR3 DNA sequence: TGTGCCAGCACTCAAGACAGCCCTACGCAGTATTTT. Translating gives CASTQDSPTQYF. The chain has TRBV28 and TRBJ2-3, with a tentative D call TRBD1 (5 bases). The CDR3 has 12 residues. Deletions cut 7 bases from V and 8 bases from J, with 13 bases between. In germline, CDR1 is MDHEN, CDR2 SYDVKM.

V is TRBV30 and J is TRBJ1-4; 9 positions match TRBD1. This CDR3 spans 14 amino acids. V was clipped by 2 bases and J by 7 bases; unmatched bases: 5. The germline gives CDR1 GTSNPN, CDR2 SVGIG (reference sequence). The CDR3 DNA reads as TGTGCCTGGAGTCCCGGGACAGGGTTTGAAAAACTGTTTTTT. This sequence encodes CAWSPGTGFEKLFF.

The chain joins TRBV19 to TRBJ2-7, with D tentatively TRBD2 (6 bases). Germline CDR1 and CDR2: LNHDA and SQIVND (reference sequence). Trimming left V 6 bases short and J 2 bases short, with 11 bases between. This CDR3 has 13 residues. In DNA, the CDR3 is TGTGCCAGTAGCGCGGGACCCGCCTACGAGCAGTACTTC. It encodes CASSAGPAYEQYF.

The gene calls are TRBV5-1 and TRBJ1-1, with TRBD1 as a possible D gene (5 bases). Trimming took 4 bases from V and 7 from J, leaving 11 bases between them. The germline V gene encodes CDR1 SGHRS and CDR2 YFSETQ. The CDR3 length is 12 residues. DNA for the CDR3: TGCGCCAGCAGCCGGGACGGGGATGAAGCTTTCTTT. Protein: CASSRDGDEAFF.

The CDR3 protein is CASSQIPTDTQYF. The CDR3 DNA reads TGTGCCAGTAGTCAAATACCCACAGATACGCAGTATTTT. This chain links TRBV19 with TRBJ2-3; no firm D call. CDR1 is LNHDA, CDR2 SQIVND, per germline (reference sequence). Trimming took 5 bases from V and 2 from J, leaving 8 bases between them. The CDR3 runs to 13 residues.

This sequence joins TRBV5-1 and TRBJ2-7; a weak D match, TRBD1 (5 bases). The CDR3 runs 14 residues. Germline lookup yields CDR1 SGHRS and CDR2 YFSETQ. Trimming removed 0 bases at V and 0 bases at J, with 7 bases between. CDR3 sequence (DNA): TGCGCCAGCAGCTTGGCCGACAGCTCCTACGAGCAGTACTTC. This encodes CASSLADSSYEQYF.

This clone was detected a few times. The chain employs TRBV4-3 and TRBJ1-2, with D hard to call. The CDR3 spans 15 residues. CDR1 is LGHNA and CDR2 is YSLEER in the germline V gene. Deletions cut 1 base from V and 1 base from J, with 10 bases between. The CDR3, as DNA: TGCGCCAGCAGCCAAGCCTTACTGGGTAACTATGGCTACACCTTC. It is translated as CASSQALLGNYGYTF.

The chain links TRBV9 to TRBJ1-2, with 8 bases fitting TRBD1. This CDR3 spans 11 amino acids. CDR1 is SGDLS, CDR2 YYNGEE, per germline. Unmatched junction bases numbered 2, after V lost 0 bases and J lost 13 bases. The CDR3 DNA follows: TGTGCCAGCAGCGTAGCGGACAGGGCCACCTTC. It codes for CASSVADRATF. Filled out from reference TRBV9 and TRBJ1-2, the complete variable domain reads DSGVTQTPKHLITATGQRVTLRCSPRSGDLSVYWYQQSLDQGLQFLIQYYNGEERAKGNILERFSAQQFPDLHSELNLSSLELGDSALYFCASSVADRATFGSGTRLTVV.

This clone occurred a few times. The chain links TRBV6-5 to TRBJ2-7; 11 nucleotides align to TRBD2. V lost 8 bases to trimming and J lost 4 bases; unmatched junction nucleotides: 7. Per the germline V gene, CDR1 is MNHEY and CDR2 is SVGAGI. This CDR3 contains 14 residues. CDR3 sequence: CASGLAGGGYEQYV. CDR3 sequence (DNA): TGTGCCAGCGGGCTAGCGGGAGGCGGGTACGAGCAGTACGTC.

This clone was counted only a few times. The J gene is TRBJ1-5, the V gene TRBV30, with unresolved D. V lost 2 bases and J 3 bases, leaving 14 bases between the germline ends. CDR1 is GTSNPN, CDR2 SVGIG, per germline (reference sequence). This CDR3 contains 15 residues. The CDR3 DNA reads TGTGCCTGGAGTCCCATGGGTCTCCTCAATCAGCCCCAGCATTTT. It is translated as CAWSPMGLLNQPQHF.

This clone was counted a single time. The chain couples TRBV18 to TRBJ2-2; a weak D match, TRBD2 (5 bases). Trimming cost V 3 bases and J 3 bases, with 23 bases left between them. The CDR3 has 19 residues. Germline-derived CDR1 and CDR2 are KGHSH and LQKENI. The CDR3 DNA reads TGTGCCAGCTCACCCCTCGGCCTTAGCGCCTCACTTTACACCGGGGAGCTGTTTTTT. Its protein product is CASSPLGLSASLYTGELFF.

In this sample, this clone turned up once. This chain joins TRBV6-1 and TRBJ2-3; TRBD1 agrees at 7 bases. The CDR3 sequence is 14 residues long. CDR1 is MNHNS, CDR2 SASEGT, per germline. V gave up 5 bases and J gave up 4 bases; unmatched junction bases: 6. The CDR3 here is CASSLDRAADTQYF. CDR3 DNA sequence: TGTGCCAGCAGTCTTGACAGGGCGGCAGATACGCAGTATTTT.

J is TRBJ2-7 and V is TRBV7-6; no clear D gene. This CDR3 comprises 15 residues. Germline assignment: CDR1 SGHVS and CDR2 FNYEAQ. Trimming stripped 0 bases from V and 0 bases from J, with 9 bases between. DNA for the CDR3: TGTGCCAGCAGCTTAGCCGGCGGCAGCTCCTACGAGCAGTACTTC. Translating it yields CASSLAGGSSYEQYF.

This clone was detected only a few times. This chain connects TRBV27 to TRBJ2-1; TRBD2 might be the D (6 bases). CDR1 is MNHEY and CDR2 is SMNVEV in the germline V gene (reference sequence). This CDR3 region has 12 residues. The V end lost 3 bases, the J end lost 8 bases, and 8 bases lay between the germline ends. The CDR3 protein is CASSFASDEQFF. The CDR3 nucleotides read TGTGCCAGCAGTTTTGCTAGCGATGAGCAGTTCTTC.

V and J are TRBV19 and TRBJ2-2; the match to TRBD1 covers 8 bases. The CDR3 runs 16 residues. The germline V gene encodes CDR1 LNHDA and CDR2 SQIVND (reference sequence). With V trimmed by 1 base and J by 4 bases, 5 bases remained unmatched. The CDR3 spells CASSIGTGIRTGELFF. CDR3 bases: TGTGCCAGTAGTATAGGGACAGGGATTCGCACCGGGGAGCTGTTTTTT.

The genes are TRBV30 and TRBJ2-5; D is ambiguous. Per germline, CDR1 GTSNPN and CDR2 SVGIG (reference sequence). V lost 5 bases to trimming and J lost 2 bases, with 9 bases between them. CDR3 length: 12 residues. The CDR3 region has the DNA TGTGCCTGGGCCGCGGCGCAAGAGACCCAGTACTTC. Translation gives CAWAAAQETQYF.

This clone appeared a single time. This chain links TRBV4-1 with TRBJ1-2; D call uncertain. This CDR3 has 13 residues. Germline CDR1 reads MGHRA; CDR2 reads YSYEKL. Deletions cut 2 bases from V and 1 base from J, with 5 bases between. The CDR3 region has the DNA TGCGCCAGCAGCCAACCCGGTAACTATGGCTACACCTTC. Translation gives CASSQPGNYGYTF.